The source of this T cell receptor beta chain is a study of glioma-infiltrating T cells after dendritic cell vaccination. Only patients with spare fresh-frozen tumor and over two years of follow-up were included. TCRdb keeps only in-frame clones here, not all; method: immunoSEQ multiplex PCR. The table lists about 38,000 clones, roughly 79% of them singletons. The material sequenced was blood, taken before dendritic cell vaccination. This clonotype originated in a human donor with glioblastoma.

This CDR3 is CASSQARATDTQYF. As DNA, the CDR3 is TGTGCCAGCAGTCAAGCGAGGGCCACAGATACGCAGTATTTT. V gene TRBV7-6 combines with J gene TRBJ2-3; D might be TRBD2 (5 bases). The germline V and J ends were trimmed by 6 bases and 2 bases, with 12 bases remaining between them. CDR1 SGHVS and CDR2 FNYEAQ come from the germline V gene. The CDR3 sequence is 14 residues long.